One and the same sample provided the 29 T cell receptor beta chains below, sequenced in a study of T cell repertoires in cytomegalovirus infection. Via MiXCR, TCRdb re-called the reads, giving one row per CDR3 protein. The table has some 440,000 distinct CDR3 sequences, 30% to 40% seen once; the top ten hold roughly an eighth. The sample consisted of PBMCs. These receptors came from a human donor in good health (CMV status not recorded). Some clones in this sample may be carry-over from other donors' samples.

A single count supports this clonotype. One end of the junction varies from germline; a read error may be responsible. The chain's CDR3 is CASSLPNLPQHF. The CDR3 DNA reads TGTGCCAGCAGCTTACCCAATCTGCCCCAGCATTTT. The rearrangement links TRBV7-8 to TRBJ1-5, with D unclear. The CDR3 consists of 12 residues. Germline CDR1 and CDR2: SGHVS and FQNEAQ. The variable domain in full, completed from reference TRBV7-8 and TRBJ1-5, reads GAGVSQSPRYKVAKRGQDVALRCDPISGHVSLFWYQQALGQGPEFLTYFQNEAQLDKSGLPSDRFFAERPEGSVSTLKIQRTQQEDSAVYLCASSLPNLPQHFGDGTRLSIL.

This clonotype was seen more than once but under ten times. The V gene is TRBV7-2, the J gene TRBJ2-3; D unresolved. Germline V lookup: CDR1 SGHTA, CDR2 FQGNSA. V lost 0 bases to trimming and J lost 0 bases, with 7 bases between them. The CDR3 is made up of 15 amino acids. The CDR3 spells CASSLAVFSTDTQYF. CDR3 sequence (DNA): TGTGCCAGCAGCTTAGCTGTATTTAGCACAGATACGCAGTATTTT.

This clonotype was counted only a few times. This CDR3 reads CASSFRTGEQYF. The CDR3 DNA is TGTGCCAGCAGCTTCCGGACGGGAGAGCAGTACTTC. This chain links TRBV11-2 with TRBJ2-7; possible D gene TRBD2, 5 bases. The CDR3 covers 12 residues. Germline V CDR1 and CDR2: SGHAT, FQNNGV. The V and J ends lost 3 bases and 7 bases respectively, with 10 bases between them.

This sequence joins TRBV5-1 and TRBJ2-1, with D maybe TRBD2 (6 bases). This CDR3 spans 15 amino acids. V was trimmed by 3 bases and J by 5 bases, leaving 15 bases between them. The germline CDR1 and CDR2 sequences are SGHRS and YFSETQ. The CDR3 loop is CASSSTGTGNNEQFF. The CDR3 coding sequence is TGCGCCAGCAGCTCCACCGGGACTGGGAACAATGAGCAGTTCTTC. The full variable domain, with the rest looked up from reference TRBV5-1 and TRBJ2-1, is KAGVTQTPRYLIKTRGQQVTLSCSPISGHRSVSWYQQTPGQGLQFLFEYFSETQRNKGNFPGRFSGRQFSNSRSEMNVSTLELGDSALYLCASSSTGTGNNEQFFGPGTRLTVL.

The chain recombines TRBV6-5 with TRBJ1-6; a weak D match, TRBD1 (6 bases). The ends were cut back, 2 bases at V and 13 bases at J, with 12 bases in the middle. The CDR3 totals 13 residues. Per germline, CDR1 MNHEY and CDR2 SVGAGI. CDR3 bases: TGTGCCAGCAGTTACGCCGGGAGGGGGCCCCTCCACTTT. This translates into CASSYAGRGPLHF.

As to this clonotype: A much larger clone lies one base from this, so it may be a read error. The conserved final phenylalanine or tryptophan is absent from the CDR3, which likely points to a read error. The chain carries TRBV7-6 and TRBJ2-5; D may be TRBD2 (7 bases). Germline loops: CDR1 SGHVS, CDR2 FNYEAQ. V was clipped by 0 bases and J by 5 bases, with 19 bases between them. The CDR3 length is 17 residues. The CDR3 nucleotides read TGTGCCAGCAGCTTAGCAGGGGGGCTGCTGCGGGGGGAGACCCAGTACTTA. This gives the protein CASSLAGGLLRGETQYL.

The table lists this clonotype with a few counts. CDR3 nucleotide sequence: TGTGCCAGCAGCCAGTCCTTCGGGGCTACTAATGAAAAACTGTTTTTT. It encodes CASSQSFGATNEKLFF. The chain uses TRBV14 and TRBJ1-4; D is possibly TRBD1 (5 bases). The V gene lost 3 bases and the J gene lost 2 bases, with 13 bases spanning the gap. The CDR3 loop spans 16 amino acids. In germline, CDR1 is SGHDN, CDR2 FVKESK.

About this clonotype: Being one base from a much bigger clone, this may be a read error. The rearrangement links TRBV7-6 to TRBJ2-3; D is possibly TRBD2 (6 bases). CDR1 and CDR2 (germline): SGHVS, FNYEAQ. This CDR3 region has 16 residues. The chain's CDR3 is CASSLTLGGVGDTQSF. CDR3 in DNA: TGTGCCAGCAGCTTAACGTTGGGCGGGGTAGGCGATACGCAGTCTTTT.

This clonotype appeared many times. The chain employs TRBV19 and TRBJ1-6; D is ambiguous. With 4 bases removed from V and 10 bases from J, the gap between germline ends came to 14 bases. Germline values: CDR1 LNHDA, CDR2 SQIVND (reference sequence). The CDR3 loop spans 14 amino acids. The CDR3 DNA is TGTGCCAGTAGTACGGGCGAGGGCCGCTCACCCCTCCACTTT. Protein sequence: CASSTGEGRSPLHF.

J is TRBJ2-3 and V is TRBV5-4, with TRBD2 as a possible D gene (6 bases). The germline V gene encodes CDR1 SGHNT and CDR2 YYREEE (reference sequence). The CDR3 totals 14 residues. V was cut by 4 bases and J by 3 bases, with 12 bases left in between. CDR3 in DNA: TGTGCCAGCAGCATAAGACTAGAAACAGATACGCAGTATTTT. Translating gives CASSIRLETDTQYF.

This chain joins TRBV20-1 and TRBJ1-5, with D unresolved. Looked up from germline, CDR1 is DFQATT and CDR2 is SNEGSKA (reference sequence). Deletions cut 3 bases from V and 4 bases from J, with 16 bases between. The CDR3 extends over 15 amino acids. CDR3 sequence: CSASGTDRANQPQHF. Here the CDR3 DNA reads TGCAGTGCTAGCGGTACGGACCGGGCAAATCAGCCCCAGCATTTT.

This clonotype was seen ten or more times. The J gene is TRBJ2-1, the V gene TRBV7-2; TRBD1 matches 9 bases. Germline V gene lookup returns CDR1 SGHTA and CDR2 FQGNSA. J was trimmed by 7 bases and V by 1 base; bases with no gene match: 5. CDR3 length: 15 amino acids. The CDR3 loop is CASSLGGQGLNEQFF. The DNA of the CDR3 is TGTGCCAGCAGCTTAGGGGGACAGGGCCTGAATGAGCAGTTCTTC.

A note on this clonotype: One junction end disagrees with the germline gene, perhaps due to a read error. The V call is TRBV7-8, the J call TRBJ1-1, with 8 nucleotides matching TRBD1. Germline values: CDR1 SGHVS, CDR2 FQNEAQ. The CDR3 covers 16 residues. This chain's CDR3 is CASSRMTGTGRPDSLF. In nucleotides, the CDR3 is TGTGCCAGCAGCAGGATGACAGGGACAGGAAGACCGGACTCTTTATTT.

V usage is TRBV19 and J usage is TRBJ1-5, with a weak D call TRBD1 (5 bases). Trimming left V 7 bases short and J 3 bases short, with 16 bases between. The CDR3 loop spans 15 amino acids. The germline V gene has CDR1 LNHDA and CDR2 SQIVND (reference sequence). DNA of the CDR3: TGTGCCAGTAACACAGGACCTATATACAATCAGCCCCAGCATTTT. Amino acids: CASNTGPIYNQPQHF.

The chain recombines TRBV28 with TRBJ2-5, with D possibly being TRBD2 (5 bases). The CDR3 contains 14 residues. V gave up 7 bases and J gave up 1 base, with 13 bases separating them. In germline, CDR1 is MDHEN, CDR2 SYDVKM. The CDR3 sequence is CASIDGVLQETQYF. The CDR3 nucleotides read TGTGCCAGCATAGACGGGGTACTCCAAGAGACCCAGTACTTC.

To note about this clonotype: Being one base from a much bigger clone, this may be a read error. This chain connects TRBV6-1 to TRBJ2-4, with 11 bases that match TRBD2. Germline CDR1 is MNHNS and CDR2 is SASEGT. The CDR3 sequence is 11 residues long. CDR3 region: CDSRIAGGLYF. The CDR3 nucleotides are TGTGACAGCAGAATAGCGGGGGGGCTGTACTTC.

This chain's CDR3 is CASRPGLASDTQYF. As DNA, the CDR3 is TGCGCCAGCAGACCGGGACTAGCCTCCGATACGCAGTATTTT. V is TRBV10-1 and J is TRBJ2-3, with TRBD2 matching 9 bases. The V segment lost 6 bases and the J segment 6 bases; nucleotides outside the gene matches: 7. The CDR3 extends over 14 amino acids. The V gene's germline CDR1 is WNHNN and CDR2 SYGVQD (reference sequence).

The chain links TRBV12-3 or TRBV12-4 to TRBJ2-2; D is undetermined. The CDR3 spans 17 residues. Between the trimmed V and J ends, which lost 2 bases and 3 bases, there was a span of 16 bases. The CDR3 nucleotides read TGTGCCAGCAGTTTAAAGTCGGCGAATATTCACACCGGGGAGCTGTTTTTT. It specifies CASSLKSANIHTGELFF.

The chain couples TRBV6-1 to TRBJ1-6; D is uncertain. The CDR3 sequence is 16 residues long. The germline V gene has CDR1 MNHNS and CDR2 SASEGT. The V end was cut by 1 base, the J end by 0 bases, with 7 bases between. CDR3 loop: CASSEGGRSYNSPLHF. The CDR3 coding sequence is TGTGCCAGCAGTGAAGGTGGGCGCTCCTATAATTCACCCCTCCACTTT.

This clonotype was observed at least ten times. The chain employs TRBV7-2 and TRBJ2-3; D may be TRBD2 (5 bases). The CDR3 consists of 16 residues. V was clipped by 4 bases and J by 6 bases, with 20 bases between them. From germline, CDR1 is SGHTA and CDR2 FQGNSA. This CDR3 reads CASSSRTRQKRDTQYF. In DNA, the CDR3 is TGTGCCAGCAGCTCGAGAACTAGACAAAAAAGGGATACGCAGTATTTT.

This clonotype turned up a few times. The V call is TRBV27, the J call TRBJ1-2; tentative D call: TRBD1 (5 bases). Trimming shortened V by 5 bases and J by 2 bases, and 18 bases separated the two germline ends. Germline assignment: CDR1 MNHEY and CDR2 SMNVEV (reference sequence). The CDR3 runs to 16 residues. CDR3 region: CASSALGGVGNYGYTF. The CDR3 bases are TGTGCCAGCAGTGCCCTTGGAGGGGTGGGAAACTATGGCTACACCTTC.

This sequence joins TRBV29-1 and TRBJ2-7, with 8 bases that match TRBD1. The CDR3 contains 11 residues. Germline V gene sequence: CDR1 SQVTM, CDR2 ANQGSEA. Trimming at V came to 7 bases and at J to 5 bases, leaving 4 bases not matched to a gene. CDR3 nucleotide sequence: TGCAGCGCCCACAGGGGGGACGAGCAGTACTTC. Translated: CSAHRGDEQYF.

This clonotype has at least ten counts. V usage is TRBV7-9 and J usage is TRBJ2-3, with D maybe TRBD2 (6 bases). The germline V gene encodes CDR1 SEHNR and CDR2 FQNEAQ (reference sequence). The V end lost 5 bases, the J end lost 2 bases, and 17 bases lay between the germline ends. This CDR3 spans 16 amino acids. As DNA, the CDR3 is TGTGCCAGCAGCCCCAGACTAGGAGACGACACAGATACGCAGTATTTT. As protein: CASSPRLGDDTDTQYF.

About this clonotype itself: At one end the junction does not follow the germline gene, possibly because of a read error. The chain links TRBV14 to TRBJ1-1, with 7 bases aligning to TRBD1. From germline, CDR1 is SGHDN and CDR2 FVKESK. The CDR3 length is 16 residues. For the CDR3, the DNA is TGCTCCAGCAGCCAAGAGGCAGGGGGACCGAACACTGAAGCTTTCTTT. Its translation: CSSSQEAGGPNTEAFF.

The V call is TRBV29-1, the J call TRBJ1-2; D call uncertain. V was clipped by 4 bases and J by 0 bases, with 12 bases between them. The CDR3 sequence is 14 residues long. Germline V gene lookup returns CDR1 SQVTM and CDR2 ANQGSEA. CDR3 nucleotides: TGCAGCGTTGTTAGGGCAGCAACTAACTATGGCTACACCTTC. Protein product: CSVVRAATNYGYTF.

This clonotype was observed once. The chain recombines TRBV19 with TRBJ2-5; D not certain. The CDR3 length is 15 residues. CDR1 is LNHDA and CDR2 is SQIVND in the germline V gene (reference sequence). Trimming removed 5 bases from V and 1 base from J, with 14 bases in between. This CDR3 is CASSQVEELQETQYF. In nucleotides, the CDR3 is TGTGCCAGTAGTCAAGTAGAAGAACTCCAAGAGACCCAGTACTTC.

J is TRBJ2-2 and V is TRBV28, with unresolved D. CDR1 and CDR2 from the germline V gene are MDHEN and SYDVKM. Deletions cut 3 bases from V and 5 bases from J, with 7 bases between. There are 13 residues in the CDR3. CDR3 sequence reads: CASSFHPTGELFF. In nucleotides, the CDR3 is TGTGCCAGCAGTTTCCATCCTACCGGGGAGCTGTTTTTT. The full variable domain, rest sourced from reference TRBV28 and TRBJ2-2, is DVKVTQSSRYLVKRTGEKVFLECVQDMDHENMFWYRQDPGLGLRLIYFSYDVKMKEKGDIPEGYSVSREKKERFSLILESASTNQTSMYLCASSFHPTGELFFGEGSRLTVL.

This CDR3 is CATSNSNTEAFF. In DNA, the CDR3 is TGTGCCACCAGCAACTCGAACACTGAAGCTTTCTTT. V is TRBV15 and J is TRBJ1-1; D gene unclear. Germline V gives CDR1 LNHNV, CDR2 YYDKDF (reference sequence). V was shortened by 4 bases and J by 1 base, with 4 bases between the two germline ends. CDR3 length: 12 amino acids. Filled out from reference TRBV15 and TRBJ1-1, the complete variable domain reads DAMVIQNPRYQVTQFGKPVTLSCSQTLNHNVMYWYQQKSSQAPKLLFHYYDKDFNNEADTPDNFQSRRPNTSFCFLDIRSPGLGDTAMYLCATSNSNTEAFFGQGTRLTVV.

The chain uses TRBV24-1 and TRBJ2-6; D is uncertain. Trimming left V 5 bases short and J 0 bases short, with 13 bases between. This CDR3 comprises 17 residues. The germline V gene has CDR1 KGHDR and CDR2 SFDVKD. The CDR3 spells CATSGPNLFSGANVLTF. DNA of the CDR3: TGTGCCACCAGTGGGCCGAACCTCTTCTCTGGGGCCAACGTCCTGACTTTC.